This T cell receptor beta chain was sequenced during a study of blood T cell repertoires in COVID-19. About the study: Acute and convalescent COVID-19 specimens originated in the United States, Italy and Spain. The analysed material was cDNA or gDNA that came from T cells, B-cell-depleted T cells, or PBMCs.

The CDR3 length is 13 residues. CDR1 MNHEY and CDR2 SVGAGI come from the germline V gene. V lost 8 bases and J 4 bases, leaving 12 bases between the germline ends. Source study methods: Nucleated cell counts were estimated from reference gene primer amplification. TCRdb's table, derived via immunoSEQ multiplex PCR, lists solely in-frame clones and lacks some. V, J and clone size derive from that table, while D and trimming were established from the DNA sequence. The table shows about 360,000 clones, with about four fifths occurring only once. The sequence derives from a man younger than 40 with active or convalescent COVID-19. V gene TRBV6-5 combines with J gene TRBJ1-5, with D unclear. The sequenced sample was peripheral blood. Here the CDR3 DNA reads TGTGCCAGCTCCCTTAGCATTAATCAGCCCCAGCATTTT. It specifies CASSLSINQPQHF.